Below are 25 T cell receptor beta chains sequenced from a single sample in a study of T cell responses to AZD1222 COVID-19 vaccine. Profiled with immunoSEQ multiplex PCR; TCRdb holds only in-frame clones, not every one. Of 150,000 to 200,000 clones listed, 75% to 90% are singletons. This material consisted of peripheral blood, taken on day 0 of MenACWY control vaccination. The source of these receptors is an adult in good health.

This chain links TRBV25-1 with TRBJ1-1; D is ambiguous. The length of the CDR3 is 14 residues. Germline loops: CDR1 MGHDK, CDR2 SYGVNS. V was shortened by 4 bases and J by 1 base, with 10 bases between the two germline ends. The CDR3 bases are TGTGCCAGCAGTGCCCTAGGTAGGAACACTGAAGCTTTCTTT. Its translation: CASSALGRNTEAFF.

The chain uses TRBV7-2 and TRBJ1-1, with a possible D match to TRBD1 (5 bases). The CDR3 runs to 13 residues. V was clipped by 4 bases and J by 1 base, with 7 bases between them. CDR1 SGHTA and CDR2 FQGNSA come from the germline V gene. In DNA, the CDR3 is TGTGCCAGCAGCTCACAGGAGAACACTGAAGCTTTCTTT. Amino acid sequence: CASSSQENTEAFF.

This clone was seen a single time. The CDR3 sequence: CASSLQGETQYF. CDR3 in DNA: TGTGCCAGCAGCTTGCAGGGCGAGACCCAGTACTTC. The chain recombines TRBV5-6 with TRBJ2-5, with D possibly matching TRBD1 (5 bases). Germline CDR1 reads SGHDT; CDR2 reads YYEEEE. The V end lost 1 base, the J end lost 5 bases, and 6 bases lay between the germline ends. The CDR3 is made up of 12 amino acids. Supplemented by reference TRBV5-6 and TRBJ2-5, the full variable domain reads DAGVTQSPTHLIKTRGQQVTLRCSPKSGHDTVSWYQQALGQGPQFIFQYYEEEERQRGNFPDRFSGHQFPNYSSELNVNALLLGDSALYLCASSLQGETQYFGPGTRLLVL.

The chain carries TRBV6-5 and TRBJ1-4, with D possibly matching TRBD1 (5 bases). The CDR3 is 15 residues long. Germline CDR1 MNHEY, CDR2 SVGAGI. Trimming shortened V by 0 bases and J by 10 bases, and 15 bases separated the two germline ends. CDR3 residues: CASSYSGGKAGKLFF. The CDR3, as DNA: TGTGCCAGCAGTTACTCGGGGGGGAAGGCTGGAAAACTGTTTTTT.

The chain links TRBV20-1 to TRBJ2-1; 8 bases are a match to TRBD1. After removal of 3 bases from V and 8 bases from J, the junction contained 9 bases not matched to a gene. Germline CDR1 is DFQATT and CDR2 is SNEGSKA (reference sequence). The CDR3 is 14 amino acids. The DNA for the CDR3 is TGCAGTGCTAGTGGCAGGGGGCATAGTTATGAGCAGTTCTTC. This codes for CSASGRGHSYEQFF.

Notes on this clone: At one of its ends the junction is not consistent with the germline gene, which may arise from a read error. J is TRBJ2-7 and V is TRBV18, with 7 bases fitting TRBD2. Per the germline V gene, CDR1 is KGHSH and CDR2 is LQKENI. The CDR3 is 14 residues long. Here the CDR3 DNA reads TGTGCCAGCTCACCACGGCGGGAGAGCTACGAGCAGTGCTTC. Translated: CASSPRRESYEQCF.

V usage is TRBV24-1 and J usage is TRBJ2-7, with 10 positions matching TRBD1. Per germline, CDR1 KGHDR and CDR2 SFDVKD. Unmatched junction bases numbered 7, after V lost 4 bases and J lost 5 bases. The CDR3 spans 15 residues. Here the CDR3 reads CATSDSGQGVHEQYF. The DNA for the CDR3 is TGTGCCACCAGTGACTCCGGACAGGGGGTCCACGAGCAGTACTTC.

CDR3 nucleotide sequence: TGTGCCAGCAGCTTAGCCACCGGAGTTGGGGCCTACGAGCAGTACTTC. This codes for CASSLATGVGAYEQYF. This chain uses TRBV11-2 with TRBJ2-7, with D uncertain. Germline V CDR1 and CDR2: SGHAT, FQNNGV. With 1 base removed from V and 2 bases from J, the gap between germline ends came to 15 bases. The CDR3 extends over 16 amino acids.

This clone occurred once. The V and J genes are TRBV5-1 and TRBJ1-1; 7 bases fit TRBD1. Losses at the gene ends were 4 bases for V and 0 bases for J; bases not matched to a gene: 3. Looked up from germline, CDR1 is SGHRS and CDR2 is YFSETQ. The CDR3 sequence is 14 residues long. The CDR3 DNA is TGCGCCAGCAGCCCAACAGGGGTGAACACTGAAGCTTTCTTT. Its protein product is CASSPTGVNTEAFF.

The gene calls are TRBV28 and TRBJ1-6; D is ambiguous. Trimming shortened V by 2 bases and J by 0 bases, and 11 bases separated the two germline ends. CDR1 is MDHEN, CDR2 SYDVKM, per germline. There are 17 residues in the CDR3. The CDR3 nucleotides read TGTGCCAGCAGTTTAAGGGTCGGGAGCTCCTATAATTCACCCCTCCACTTT. Its translation is CASSLRVGSSYNSPLHF.

The V and J genes are TRBV4-2 and TRBJ2-7; TRBD1 or TRBD2 may be the D gene (6 bases each). The germline V gene encodes CDR1 LGHNA and CDR2 YNFKEQ. Trimming took off 1 base at V and 1 base at J, with 8 bases between the two ends. The CDR3 is made up of 14 amino acids. The CDR3 loop is CASSQGGGSYEQYF. The CDR3 region has the DNA TGTGCCAGCAGCCAAGGAGGGGGGTCCTACGAGCAGTACTTC.

This clone was detected only once. This chain uses TRBV23-1 with TRBJ2-3, with a possible D match to TRBD2 (6 bases). TRBV23-1 is given ORF status, its function remaining uncertain. V was cut by 0 bases and J by 0 bases, with 13 bases left in between. This CDR3 comprises 17 residues. CDR3 in amino acids: CASSQSRWLASTDTQYF. The CDR3, as DNA: TGCGCCAGCAGTCAATCGCGTTGGCTAGCGAGCACAGATACGCAGTATTTT.

The V and J genes are TRBV6-5 and TRBJ1-1, with a tentative D call TRBD1 (5 bases). The CDR3 is made up of 15 amino acids. Between the trimmed V and J ends, which lost 0 bases and 3 bases, there was a span of 11 bases. Germline V CDR1 and CDR2: MNHEY, SVGAGI. CDR3 loop: CASSYSSGKDTEAFF. As DNA, the CDR3 is TGTGCCAGCAGTTACTCATCAGGGAAGGACACTGAAGCTTTCTTT.

V usage is TRBV7-8 and J usage is TRBJ2-7; 10 nucleotides match TRBD2. Germline V gives CDR1 SGHVS, CDR2 FQNEAQ. The ends lost 2 bases at V and 3 bases at J; junction bases unmatched: 25. The CDR3 spans 22 residues. The CDR3 loop reads CASSLTRGTETSGRRSDYEQYF. The CDR3, as DNA: TGTGCCAGCAGCTTAACCAGGGGGACGGAGACTAGCGGGCGCCGATCGGACTACGAGCAGTACTTC.

The chain is built from TRBV19 and TRBJ1-1; 7 bases are shared with TRBD1. The trim removed 6 bases at V and 5 bases at J, leaving 9 bases unmatched. This CDR3 has 14 residues. Germline CDR1 LNHDA, CDR2 SQIVND (reference sequence). CDR3 sequence (DNA): TGTGCCAGTAGGACTCGAACAGGGGAGACTGAAGCTTTCTTT. This sequence encodes CASRTRTGETEAFF.

Here the CDR3 DNA reads TGTGCCAGCAGCTTAAAGACCCCTGGAAACACCATATATTTT. Its translation: CASSLKTPGNTIYF. The gene calls are TRBV27 and TRBJ1-3; no reliable D call. V was cut by 6 bases and J by 2 bases, with 11 bases left in between. The germline V gene has CDR1 MNHEY and CDR2 SMNVEV (reference sequence). There are 14 residues in the CDR3.

The genes are TRBV5-5 and TRBJ2-3; no clear D gene. The CDR3 consists of 13 residues. From germline, CDR1 is SGHKS and CDR2 YYEKEE (reference sequence). Trimming took off 0 bases at V and 3 bases at J, with 5 bases between the two ends. Here the CDR3 reads CASSLVRTDTQYF. The CDR3 region has the DNA TGTGCCAGCAGCTTGGTAAGAACAGATACGCAGTATTTT.

This clone was seen only a few times. V usage is TRBV29-1 and J usage is TRBJ2-7; 7 bases are a match to TRBD1. The CDR3 runs to 14 residues. J gave up 2 bases and V 4 bases, and 8 bases lay outside the gene matches. Germline V gene lookup returns CDR1 SQVTM and CDR2 ANQGSEA. The CDR3 DNA is TGCAGCGTTGCCCCCCGGACAGGCACCTACGAGCAGTACTTC. It translates to CSVAPRTGTYEQYF.

As concerns this clone: Other DNA sequences within the sample encode an identical CDR3. The gene calls are TRBV5-1 and TRBJ2-7, with D unresolved. The CDR3 has 11 amino acids. CDR1 is SGHRS and CDR2 is YFSETQ in the germline V gene. V was shortened by 4 bases and J by 3 bases, with 5 bases between the two germline ends. CDR3 coding DNA: TGCGCCAGCAGCCTGGGCTACGAGCAGTACTTC. It yields the protein CASSLGYEQYF.

In the case of this clone: This same CDR3 is encoded by further DNA sequences in the sample. The rearrangement links TRBV2 to TRBJ2-7, with D maybe TRBD1 (5 bases). The CDR3 length is 11 residues. The germline CDR1 and CDR2 sequences are SNHLY and FYNNEI. V lost 6 bases and J 7 bases, leaving 10 bases between the germline ends. CDR3 DNA: TGTGCCAGCAGCCCTAGGGGTGAGCAGTACTTC. It encodes CASSPRGEQYF.

The gene calls are TRBV18 and TRBJ2-5, with D perhaps matching TRBD1 (6 bases). The CDR3 is 17 amino acids. Germline V lookup: CDR1 KGHSH, CDR2 LQKENI. Trimming pared 1 base from V and 2 bases from J, leaving 17 bases between. The CDR3 reads CASSPRPHAGVQETQYF. The CDR3 DNA reads as TGTGCCAGCTCACCACGGCCCCACGCAGGGGTACAAGAGACCCAGTACTTC.

The CDR3 protein is CASSQLSGQGSYNEQFF. DNA for the CDR3: TGTGCCAGTAGTCAACTCTCCGGACAGGGGTCCTACAATGAGCAGTTCTTC. V usage is TRBV19 and J usage is TRBJ2-1; 9 bases align to TRBD1. After removal of 5 bases from V and 1 base from J, the junction contained 9 bases not matched to a gene. This CDR3 has 17 amino acids. Germline V gives CDR1 LNHDA, CDR2 SQIVND (reference sequence).

The chain recombines TRBV6-2 or TRBV6-3 with TRBJ1-4; 8 bases map to TRBD1. J gave up 8 bases and V 6 bases, and 5 bases lay outside the gene matches. The CDR3 totals 13 residues. The V gene's germline CDR1 is MNHEY and CDR2 SVGEGT. The CDR3 sequence is CASSDRGREKLFF. The CDR3 bases are TGTGCCAGCAGCGACAGGGGACGCGAAAAACTGTTTTTT.

The chain couples TRBV7-3 to TRBJ2-7; 11 nucleotides agree with TRBD2. The CDR3 length is 16 residues. The V and J ends lost 1 base and 3 bases, in that order; junction bases with no gene match: 5. The germline CDR1 and CDR2 sequences are SGHTA and FQGTGA. CDR3 region: CASSLKVLAGVYEQYF. CDR3 in DNA: TGTGCCAGCAGCTTAAAAGTACTAGCGGGAGTCTACGAGCAGTACTTC.

This clone has only one observation. The gene calls are TRBV14 and TRBJ2-3, with a weak D call TRBD2 (6 bases). The length of the CDR3 is 13 residues. CDR1 and CDR2 (germline): SGHDN, FVKESK. V was cut by 5 bases and J by 5 bases, with 11 bases left in between. The CDR3 protein is CASSTTGGDTQYF. The CDR3 region has the DNA TGTGCCAGCAGCACAACCGGGGGAGATACGCAGTATTTT. Variable domain in full (rest from reference TRBV14 and TRBJ2-3): EAGVTQFPSHSVIEKGQTVTLRCDPISGHDNLYWYRRVMGKEIKFLLHFVKESKQDESGMPNNRFLAERTGGTYSTLKVQPAELEDSGVYFCASSTTGGDTQYFGPGTRLTVL.